This TCR beta chain is from a study of blood T cell repertoires in COVID-19. For the study at large: The analysed material was cDNA or gDNA that came from T cells, B-cell-depleted T cells, or PBMCs.

This CDR3 spans 16 amino acids. Germline CDR1 is SGHDT and CDR2 is YYEEEE. V was clipped by 1 base and J by 3 bases, with 17 bases between them. The repertoire was sequenced with immunoSEQ multiplex PCR; TCRdb's copy has only in-frame clones and lacks some. Of about 170,000 clones listed, about three quarters are singletons. This rearrangement joins TRBV5-6 to TRBJ2-7; D perhaps matches TRBD1 (6 bases). The sample was peripheral blood. This clonotype was obtained from a man aged 60 to 69 with acute or convalescent COVID-19. The CDR3 region is CASSLKATGRSYEQYF. The CDR3 nucleotides read TGTGCCAGCAGCTTGAAGGCGACAGGACGAAGCTACGAGCAGTACTTC. Full variable domain (missing parts from reference TRBV5-6 and TRBJ2-7): DAGVTQSPTHLIKTRGQQVTLRCSPKSGHDTVSWYQQALGQGPQFIFQYYEEEERQRGNFPDRFSGHQFPNYSSELNVNALLLGDSALYLCASSLKATGRSYEQYFGPGTRLTVT.